This TCR beta chain is from a study of siplizumab effects on memory and regulatory T cells (dated by TCRdb to the late 2010s). A note on the overall study: The effect of the anti-CD2 antibody siplizumab on alloreactive T-cell subsets was examined in allogeneic mixed lymphocyte reactions constructed from human PBMCs. Here is what the overall study found, with its caveats: Because sequences at frequencies below about 10^-5 were poorly captured, only a minor fraction of alloreactive clones could be mapped back to unstimulated subsets. Siplizumab significantly reduced the cumulative frequency of alloreactive sequences traceable to unstimulated CD4+ memory T cells. Of the alloreactive CD4+ clones that could be mapped, the Treg-derived share averaged almost 70% with siplizumab compared with roughly 27% in control reactions. Compared with memory T cells, unstimulated naive T cells appeared more diverse, and naive cells seemed to make a substantial contribution to the alloresponse. A naive or memory phenotype could not be assigned to roughly 75-97% of proliferating CD4+ or CD8+ clones. Whether proliferating Tregs from siplizumab cultures were suppressive was not functionally confirmed.

Reading the germline V gene gives CDR1 SNHLY and CDR2 FYNNEI. Spanning cysteine to phenylalanine, the CDR3 consists of 13 amino acids. Of all the DNA, just the CDR3 is kept, 39 bases in frame from base 1. V is shortened by 7 bases, J by 10 bases, and the region joining them spans 17 bases. A note on this clone: What antigen it recognizes has not been identified. No much larger clonotype is one base removed from it; base qualities were not supplied.

The library came from the immunoSEQ multiplex PCR assay. Each sample had some 9.7 x 10^4 TCR templates assayed by the deep sequencing platform. Genomic DNA extracted from sorted T cells was used for TCRbeta CDR3 sequencing. The paper's processing steps were these. The R programming language was used for the clonal analysis of the TCRbeta CDR3 data. Alloreactive CD4+ and CD8+ clones were defined by comparing unstimulated samples with post-reaction CFSE-low samples. Regulatory or non-regulatory origin of alloreactive CD4+ clones was assigned by matching sequences to the sorted unstimulated Treg and non-Treg repertoires. Imported from immuneACCESS, the table was reduced by TCRdb to in-frame sequences with V and J called. These copies leave out some clones; in studies compared against another copy, an unresolved V gene accounts for under half, and the cause of the remainder is not known. The V and J calls and the clone size are those of that table, but D and trimming were determined from the DNA. The sample table holds 85,000 to 130,000 clones, of which more than 85% were seen once. Approximately 2.7% of the sample goes to the ten largest clones.

TCRbeta CDR3 sequencing was performed on sorted unstimulated T cells and on proliferating T cells recovered from mixed lymphocyte reactions. Fresh whole blood from 9 to 11 HLA-typed healthy donors was used to isolate PBMCs. Sequencing was performed on CD4+ T cells sorted from blood. The chain couples TRBV2 to TRBJ2-1; the D gene is perhaps TRBD2, from 6 matching bases. This sequence was found in a human donor in good health. Some clones in this sample may be carry-over from other donors' samples. The CDR3 is CASTRDSLMEQFF. The DNA reads TGTGCCAGCACCCGGGACTCGCTTATGGAGCAGTTCTTC.